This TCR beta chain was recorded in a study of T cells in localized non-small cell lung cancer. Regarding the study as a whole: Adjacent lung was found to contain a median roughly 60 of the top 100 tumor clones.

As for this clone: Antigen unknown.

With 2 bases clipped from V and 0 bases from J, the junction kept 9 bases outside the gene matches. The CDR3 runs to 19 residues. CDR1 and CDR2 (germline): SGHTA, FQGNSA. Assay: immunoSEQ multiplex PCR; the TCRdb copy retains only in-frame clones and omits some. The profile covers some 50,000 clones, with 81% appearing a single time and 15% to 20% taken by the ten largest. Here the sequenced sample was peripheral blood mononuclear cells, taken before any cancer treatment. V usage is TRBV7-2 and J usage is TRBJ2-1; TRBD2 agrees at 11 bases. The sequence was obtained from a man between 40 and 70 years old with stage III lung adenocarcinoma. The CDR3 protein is CASSLSVLAGGGSYNEQFF. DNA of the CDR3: TGTGCCAGCAGCTTATCGGTGCTAGCGGGGGGCGGCTCCTACAATGAGCAGTTCTTC. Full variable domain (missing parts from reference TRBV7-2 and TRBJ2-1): GAGVSQSPSNKVTEKGKDVELRCDPISGHTALYWYRQSLGQGLEFLIYFQGNSAPDKSGLPSDRFSAERTGGSVSTLTIQRTQQEDSAVYLCASSLSVLAGGGSYNEQFFGPGTRLTVL.